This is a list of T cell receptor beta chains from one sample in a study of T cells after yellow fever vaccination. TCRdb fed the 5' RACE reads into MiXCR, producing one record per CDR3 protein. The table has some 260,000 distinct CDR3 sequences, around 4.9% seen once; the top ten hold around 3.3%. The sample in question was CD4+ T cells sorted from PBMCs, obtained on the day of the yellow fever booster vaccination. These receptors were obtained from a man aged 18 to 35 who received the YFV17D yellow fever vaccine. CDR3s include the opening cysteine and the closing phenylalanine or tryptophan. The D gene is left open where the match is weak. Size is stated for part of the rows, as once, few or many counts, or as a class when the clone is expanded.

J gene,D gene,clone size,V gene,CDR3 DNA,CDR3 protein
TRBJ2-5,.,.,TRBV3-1,TGTGCCAGCAGCCAAGATAGGTTCGGTCCCCAGTACTTC,CASSQDRFGPQYF
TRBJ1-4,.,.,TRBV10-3,TGTGCCATCAGTGAGTCGGGCAGAAGTAATGAAAAACTGTTTTTT,CAISESGRSNEKLFF
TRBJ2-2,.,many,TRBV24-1,TGTGCCACCAGTGATTACCCCCCTGGGACAAGCACCGGGGAGCTGTTTTTT,CATSDYPPGTSTGELFF
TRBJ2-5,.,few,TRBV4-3,TGCGCCAGCAGCCAAGATCGGGAAGAGACCCAGTACTTC,CASSQDREETQYF
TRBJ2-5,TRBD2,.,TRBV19,TGTGCCAGTAGTAGCTGGCGGGGGAAAGAGACCCAGTACTTC,CASSSWRGKETQYF
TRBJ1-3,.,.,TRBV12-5,TGTGCTAGTGACGCCTCTGGAAACACCATATATTTT,CASDASGNTIYF
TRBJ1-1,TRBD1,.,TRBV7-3,TGTGCCAGCAGCTTAAGAGGGGGCGCCAGGACTGAAGCTTTCTTT,CASSLRGGARTEAFF
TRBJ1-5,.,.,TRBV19,TGTGCCAGTAGCCCTCGTAGAAGGAATCAGCCCCAGCATTTT,CASSPRRRNQPQHF
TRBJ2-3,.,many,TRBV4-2,TGTGCCAGCAGCCAAGCAACCCGGGGGCCAAATACGCAGTATTTT,CASSQATRGPNTQYF
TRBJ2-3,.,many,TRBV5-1,TGCGCCAGCAGCGAGGGACTTATGGATACGCAGTATTTT,CASSEGLMDTQYF
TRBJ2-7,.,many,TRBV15,TGTGCCACCAGCAGAGTAGGTTGGGGATCTCGGTACGAGCAGTACTTC,CATSRVGWGSRYEQYF
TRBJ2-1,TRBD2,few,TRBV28,TGTGCCAGCAGTTTATGGACTAGCCGTCGGTTCTTC,CASSLWTSRRFF
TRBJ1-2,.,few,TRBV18,TGTGCCAGCTCACCAAACAGGGACGGCTATGGCTACACCTTC,CASSPNRDGYGYTF
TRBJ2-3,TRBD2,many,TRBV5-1,TGCGCCAGCAGCTTTCAAGCGGGGGGAAGCACAGATACGCAGTATTTT,CASSFQAGGSTDTQYF
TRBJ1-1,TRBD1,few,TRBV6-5,TGTGCCAGCAGTTACGGCGAGACAGGGAGGGCTTTCTTT,CASSYGETGRAFF
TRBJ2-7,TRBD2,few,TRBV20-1,TGCAGTGCTAGAGCCGGGACTACTAGCTCCTACGAGCAGTACTTC,CSARAGTTSSYEQYF
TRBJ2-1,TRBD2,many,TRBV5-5,TGTGCCAGCAGCTTTCTTGCGGGGGGGCCGGAGTTCTTC,CASSFLAGGPEFF
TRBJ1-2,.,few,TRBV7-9,TGTGCCAGCAGCTCCCCGGGAACTTCATATGGCTACACCTTC,CASSSPGTSYGYTF
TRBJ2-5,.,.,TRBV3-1,TGTGCCAGCAGCCGGTCTGGAGTAGAGCGCGTCCAAGAGACCCAGTACTTC,CASSRSGVERVQETQYF
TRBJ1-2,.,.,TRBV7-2,TGTGCCAGCAGCTTAGCAGACAGCCGATATGGCTACACCTTC,CASSLADSRYGYTF
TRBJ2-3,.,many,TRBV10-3,TGTGCCATCAAACCCGGGACGGCGGCAGATACGCAGTATTTT,CAIKPGTAADTQYF
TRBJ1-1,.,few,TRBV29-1,TGCAGCGCCCTACTACCAACTGAAGCTTTCTTT,CSALLPTEAFF
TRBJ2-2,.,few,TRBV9,TGTGCCAGCAGCGTAGGAAGCCGGACTTACACCGGGGAGCTGTTTTTT,CASSVGSRTYTGELFF
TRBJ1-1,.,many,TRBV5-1,TGCGCCAGCAGCTTGGAAGTGATCCCGAACACTGAAGCTTTCTTT,CASSLEVIPNTEAFF
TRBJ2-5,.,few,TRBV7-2,TGTGCCAGCAGCTTAGCGAGTGGAGGGACTCCGACAGAGACCCAGTACTTC,CASSLASGGTPTETQYF
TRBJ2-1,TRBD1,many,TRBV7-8,TGTGCCAGCAGCTTACCCGACAGGGGGCTAATAAGTGAGCAGTTCTTC,CASSLPDRGLISEQFF
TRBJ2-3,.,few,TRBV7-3,TGTGCCAGCAAAGACGGCGGGGGCACAGATACGCAGTATTTT,CASKDGGGTDTQYF
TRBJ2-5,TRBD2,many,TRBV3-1,TGTGCCAGCATCGGGCTAGCGGGGTGGGAGACCCAGTACTTC,CASIGLAGWETQYF